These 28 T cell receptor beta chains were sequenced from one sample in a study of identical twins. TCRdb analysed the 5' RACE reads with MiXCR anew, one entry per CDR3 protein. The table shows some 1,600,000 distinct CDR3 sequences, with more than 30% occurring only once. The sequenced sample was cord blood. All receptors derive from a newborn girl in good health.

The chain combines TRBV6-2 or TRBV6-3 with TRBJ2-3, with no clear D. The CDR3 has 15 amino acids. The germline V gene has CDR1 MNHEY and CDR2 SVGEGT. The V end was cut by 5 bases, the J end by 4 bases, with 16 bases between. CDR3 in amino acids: CASSQELLSSDTQYF. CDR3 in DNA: TGTGCCAGCAGTCAGGAACTTTTAAGTTCAGATACGCAGTATTTT.

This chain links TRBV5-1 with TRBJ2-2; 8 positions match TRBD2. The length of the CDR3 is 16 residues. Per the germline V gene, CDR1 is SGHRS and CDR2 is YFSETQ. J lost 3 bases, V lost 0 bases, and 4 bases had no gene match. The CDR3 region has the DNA TGCGCCAGCAGCTTGGGAACTAGCGGCCACACCGGGGAGCTGTTTTTT. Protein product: CASSLGTSGHTGELFF.

Here the CDR3 DNA reads TGTGCCACCAGTGATTTCCCAATGGCAGTCTCCTACGAGCAGTACTTC. Its translation: CATSDFPMAVSYEQYF. V and J are TRBV24-1 and TRBJ2-7, with no clear D. The CDR3 totals 16 residues. The germline gives CDR1 KGHDR, CDR2 SFDVKD. Deletions cut 1 base from V and 0 bases from J, with 12 bases between.

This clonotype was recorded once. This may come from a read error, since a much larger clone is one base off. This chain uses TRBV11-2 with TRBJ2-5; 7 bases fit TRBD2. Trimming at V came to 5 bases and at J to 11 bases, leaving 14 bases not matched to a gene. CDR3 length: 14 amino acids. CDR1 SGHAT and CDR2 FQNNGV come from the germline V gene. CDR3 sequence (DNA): TGTGCCAGCAGCCGTGGCGGGGGTATCAATGAGCAGTACTTC. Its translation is CASSRGGGINEQYF.

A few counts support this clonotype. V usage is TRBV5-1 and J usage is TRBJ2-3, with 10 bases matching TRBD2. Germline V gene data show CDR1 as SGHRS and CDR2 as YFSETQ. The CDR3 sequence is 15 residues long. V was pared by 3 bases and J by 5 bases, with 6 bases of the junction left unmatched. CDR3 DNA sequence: TGCGCCAGCAGCTCGCTAGCGGGGGATCGAGATACGCAGTATTTT. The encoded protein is CASSSLAGDRDTQYF.

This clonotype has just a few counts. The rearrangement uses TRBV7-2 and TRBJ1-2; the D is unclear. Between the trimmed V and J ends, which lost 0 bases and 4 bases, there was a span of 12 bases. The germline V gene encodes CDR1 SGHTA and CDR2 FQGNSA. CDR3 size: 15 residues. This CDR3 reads CASSLAGRPLYGYTF. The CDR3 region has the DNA TGTGCCAGCAGCTTAGCCGGCCGCCCTCTCTATGGCTACACCTTC.

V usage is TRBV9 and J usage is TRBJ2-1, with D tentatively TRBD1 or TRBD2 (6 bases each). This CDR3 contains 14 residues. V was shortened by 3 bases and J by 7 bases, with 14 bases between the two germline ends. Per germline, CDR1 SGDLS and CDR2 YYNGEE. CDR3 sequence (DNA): TGTGCCAGCAGCGGTCGGGGGCTGGGGAATGAGCAGTTCTTC. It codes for CASSGRGLGNEQFF.

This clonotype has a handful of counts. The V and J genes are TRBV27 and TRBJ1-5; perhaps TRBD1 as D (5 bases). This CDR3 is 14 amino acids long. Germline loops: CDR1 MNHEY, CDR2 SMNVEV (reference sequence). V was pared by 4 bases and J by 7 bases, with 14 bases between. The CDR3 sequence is CASSYEGRGQPQHF. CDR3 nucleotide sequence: TGTGCCAGCAGTTACGAGGGAAGGGGACAGCCCCAGCATTTT.

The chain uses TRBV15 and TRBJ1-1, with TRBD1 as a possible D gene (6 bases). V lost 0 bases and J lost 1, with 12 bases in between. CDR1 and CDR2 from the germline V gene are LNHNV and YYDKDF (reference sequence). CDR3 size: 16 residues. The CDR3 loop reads CATSREGTGRNTEAFF. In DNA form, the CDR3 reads TGTGCCACCAGCAGAGAAGGTACAGGGAGGAACACTGAAGCTTTCTTT.

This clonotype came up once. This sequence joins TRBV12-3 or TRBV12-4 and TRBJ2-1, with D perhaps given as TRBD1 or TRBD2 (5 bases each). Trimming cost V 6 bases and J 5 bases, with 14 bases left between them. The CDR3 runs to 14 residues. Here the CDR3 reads CASRLTGTHNEQFF. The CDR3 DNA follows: TGTGCCAGCAGACTGACCGGGACCCACAATGAGCAGTTCTTC.

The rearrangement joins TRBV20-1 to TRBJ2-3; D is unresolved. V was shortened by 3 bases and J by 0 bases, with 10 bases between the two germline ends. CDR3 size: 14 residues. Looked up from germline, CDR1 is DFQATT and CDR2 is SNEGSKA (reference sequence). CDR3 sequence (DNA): TGCAGTGCTAGGAGGACGCCTAGCACAGATACGCAGTATTTT. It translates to CSARRTPSTDTQYF.

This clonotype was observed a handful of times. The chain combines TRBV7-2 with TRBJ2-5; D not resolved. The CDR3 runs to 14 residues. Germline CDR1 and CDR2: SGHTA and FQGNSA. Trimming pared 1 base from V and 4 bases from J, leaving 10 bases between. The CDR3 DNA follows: TGTGCCAGCAGCTTAGTTTATCGGCGAGAGACCCAGTACTTC. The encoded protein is CASSLVYRRETQYF.

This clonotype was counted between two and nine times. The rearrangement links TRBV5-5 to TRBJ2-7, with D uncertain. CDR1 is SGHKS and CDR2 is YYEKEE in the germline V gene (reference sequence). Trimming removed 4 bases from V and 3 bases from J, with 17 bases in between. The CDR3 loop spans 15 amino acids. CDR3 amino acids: CASSLVMGLFYEQYF. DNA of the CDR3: TGTGCCAGCAGCCTGGTCATGGGGTTGTTCTACGAGCAGTACTTC.

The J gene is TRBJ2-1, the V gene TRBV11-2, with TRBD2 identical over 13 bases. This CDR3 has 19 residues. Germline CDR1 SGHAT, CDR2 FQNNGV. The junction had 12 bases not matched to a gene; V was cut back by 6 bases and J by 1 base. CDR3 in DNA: TGTGCCAGCAGGTCCTTGATAAGACTAGCGGGAGGTTCCTACAATGAGCAGTTCTTC. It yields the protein CASRSLIRLAGGSYNEQFF.

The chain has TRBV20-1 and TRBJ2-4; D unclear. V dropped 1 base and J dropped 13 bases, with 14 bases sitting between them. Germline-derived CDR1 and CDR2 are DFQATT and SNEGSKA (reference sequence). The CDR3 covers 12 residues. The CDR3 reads CSARVTYNEQYF. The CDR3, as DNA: TGCAGTGCTAGAGTTACCTACAATGAGCAGTACTTC.

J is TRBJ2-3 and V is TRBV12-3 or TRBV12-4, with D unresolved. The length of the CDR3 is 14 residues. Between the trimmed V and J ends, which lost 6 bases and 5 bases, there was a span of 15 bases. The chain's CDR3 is CASRIRSKRDTQYF. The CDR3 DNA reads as TGTGCCAGCAGGATCAGGTCTAAAAGAGATACGCAGTATTTT.

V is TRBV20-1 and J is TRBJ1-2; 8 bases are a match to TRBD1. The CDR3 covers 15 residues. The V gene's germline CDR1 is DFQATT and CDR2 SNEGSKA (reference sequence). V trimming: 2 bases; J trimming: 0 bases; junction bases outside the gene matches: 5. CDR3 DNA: TGCAGTGCTAGACCCCGGGACAGGACTAACTATGGCTACACCTTC. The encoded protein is CSARPRDRTNYGYTF.

The chain's CDR3 is CASRVRSAGSTDTQYF. CDR3 in DNA: TGTGCCAGCAGGGTCCGGTCGGCGGGGAGCACAGATACGCAGTATTTT. This chain uses TRBV12-3 or TRBV12-4 with TRBJ2-3; possibly TRBD2 for D (6 bases). CDR3 length equals 16 residues. The ends were cut back, 6 bases at V and 0 bases at J, with 16 bases in the middle.

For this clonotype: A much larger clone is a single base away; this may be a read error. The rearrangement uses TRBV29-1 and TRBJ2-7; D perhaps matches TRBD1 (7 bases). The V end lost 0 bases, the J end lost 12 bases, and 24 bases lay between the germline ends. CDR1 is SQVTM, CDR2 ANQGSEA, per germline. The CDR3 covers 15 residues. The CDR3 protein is CSVEDRNRGGETLYF. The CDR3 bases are TGCAGCGTTGAAGATAGAAACAGGGGAGGAGAGACCCTGTACTTC.

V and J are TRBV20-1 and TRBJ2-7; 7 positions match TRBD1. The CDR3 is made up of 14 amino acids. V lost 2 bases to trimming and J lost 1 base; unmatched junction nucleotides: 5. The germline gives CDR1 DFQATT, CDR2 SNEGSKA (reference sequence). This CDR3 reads CSARTGARSYEQYF. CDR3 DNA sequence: TGCAGTGCTAGAACAGGGGCCAGGTCCTACGAGCAGTACTTC.

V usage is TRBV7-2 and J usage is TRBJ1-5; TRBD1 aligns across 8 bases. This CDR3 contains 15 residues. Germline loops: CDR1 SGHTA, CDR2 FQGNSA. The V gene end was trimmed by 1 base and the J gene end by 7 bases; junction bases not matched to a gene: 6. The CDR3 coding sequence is TGTGCCAGCAGCTTAGTGGGGACAGGAGGACAGCCCCAGCATTTT. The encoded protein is CASSLVGTGGQPQHF.

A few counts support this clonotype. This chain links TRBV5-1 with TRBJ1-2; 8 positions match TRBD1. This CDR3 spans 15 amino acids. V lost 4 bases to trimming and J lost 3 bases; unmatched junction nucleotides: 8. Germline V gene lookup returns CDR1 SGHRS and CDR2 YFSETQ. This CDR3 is CASSLGQGRYYGYTF. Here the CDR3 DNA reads TGCGCCAGCAGCCTAGGACAGGGTCGTTACTATGGCTACACCTTC.

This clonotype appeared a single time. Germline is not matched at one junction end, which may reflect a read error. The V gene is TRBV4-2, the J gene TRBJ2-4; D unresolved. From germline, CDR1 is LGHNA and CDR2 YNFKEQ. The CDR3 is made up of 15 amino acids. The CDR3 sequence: CTSSPGDESKNIQYF. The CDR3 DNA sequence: TGTACCAGCAGCCCTGGTGACGAGTCCAAAAACATTCAGTACTTC.

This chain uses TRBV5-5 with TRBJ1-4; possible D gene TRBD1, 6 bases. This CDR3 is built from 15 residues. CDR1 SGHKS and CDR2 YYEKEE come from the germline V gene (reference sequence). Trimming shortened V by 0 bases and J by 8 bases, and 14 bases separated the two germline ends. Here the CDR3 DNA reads TGTGCCAGCAGCTTGGCGGGGACACCCCGAGAAAAACTGTTTTTT. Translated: CASSLAGTPREKLFF.

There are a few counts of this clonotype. The CDR3, as DNA: TGCAGTGTCGACGGACACCCCCAAGAGACCCAGTACTTC. Translation gives CSVDGHPQETQYF. The chain has TRBV20-1 and TRBJ2-5, with a possible D match to TRBD1 (5 bases). Germline V gives CDR1 DFQATT, CDR2 SNEGSKA (reference sequence). This CDR3 has 13 amino acids. V lost 7 bases to trimming and J lost 1 base, with 13 bases between them.

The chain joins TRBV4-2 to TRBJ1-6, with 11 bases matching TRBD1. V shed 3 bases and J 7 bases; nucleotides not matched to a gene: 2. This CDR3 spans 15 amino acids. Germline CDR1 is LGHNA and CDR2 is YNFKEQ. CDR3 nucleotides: TGTGCCAGCAGCCATGGACAGGGGGCGAATTCACCCCTCCACTTT. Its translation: CASSHGQGANSPLHF.

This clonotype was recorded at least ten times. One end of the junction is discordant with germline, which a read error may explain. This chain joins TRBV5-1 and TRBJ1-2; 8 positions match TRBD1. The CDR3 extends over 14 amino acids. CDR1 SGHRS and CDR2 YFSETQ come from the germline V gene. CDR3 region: CASSLAGQGDGYTF. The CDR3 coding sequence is TGTGCCAGCAGCTTAGCCGGACAGGGAGATGGCTACACCTTC.

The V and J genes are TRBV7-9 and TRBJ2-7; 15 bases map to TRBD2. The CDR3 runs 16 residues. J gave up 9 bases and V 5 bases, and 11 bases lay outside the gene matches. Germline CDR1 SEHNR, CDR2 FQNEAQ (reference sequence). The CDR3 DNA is TGTGCCAGCAGCAAGGGACTAGCGGGAGGTCAGGATGGGCAGTACTTC. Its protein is CASSKGLAGGQDGQYF. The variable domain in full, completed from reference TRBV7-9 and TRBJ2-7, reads DTGVSQNPRHKITKRGQNVTFRCDPISEHNRLYWYRQTLGQGPEFLTYFQNEAQLEKSRLLSDRFSAERPKGSFSTLEIQRTEQGDSAMYLCASSKGLAGGQDGQYFGPGTRLTVT.